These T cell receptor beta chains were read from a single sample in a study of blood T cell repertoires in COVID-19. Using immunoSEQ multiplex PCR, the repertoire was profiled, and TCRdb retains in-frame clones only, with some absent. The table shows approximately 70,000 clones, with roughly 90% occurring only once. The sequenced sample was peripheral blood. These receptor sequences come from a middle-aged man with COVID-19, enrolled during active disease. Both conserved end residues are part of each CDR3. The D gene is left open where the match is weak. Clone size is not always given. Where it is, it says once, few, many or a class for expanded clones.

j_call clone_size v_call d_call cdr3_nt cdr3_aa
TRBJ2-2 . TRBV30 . TGTGCCTGGGGACAGAACACCGGGGAGCTGTTTTTT CAWGQNTGELFF
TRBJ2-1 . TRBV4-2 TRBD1 TGTGCCAGCAGCCGAAGGGACAGGGGGTTTTGGGATGATAATGAGCAGTTCTTC CASSRRDRGFWDDNEQFF
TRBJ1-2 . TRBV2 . TGTGCCAGCAGTGAAATGGGAGCCTATGGCTACACCTTC CASSEMGAYGYTF
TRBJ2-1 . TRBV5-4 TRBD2 TGTGCCAGCAGCTTGGAAGTAGCAGGGAGGGGTGAGCAGTTCTTC CASSLEVAGRGEQFF
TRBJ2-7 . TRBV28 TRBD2 TGTGCCAGCAGCCCGCTAGCGGGAGAGCGTGAGCAGTACTTC CASSPLAGEREQYF
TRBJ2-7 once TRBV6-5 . TGTGCCAGCAGCGACAGACCCCTAAATGGGCAGTACTTC CASSDRPLNGQYF
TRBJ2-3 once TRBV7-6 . TGTGCCAGCAGCTTAGGTGGCAGGGGTAGGACAGATACGCAGTATTTT CASSLGGRGRTDTQYF
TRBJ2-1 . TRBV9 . TGTGCCAGCAGCGGCGGGGACTGGTATGAGCAGTTCTTC CASSGGDWYEQFF
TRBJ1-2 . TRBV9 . TGTGCCAGCAGCGTAGCAAGCCCACTCGGCACCTTC CASSVASPLGTF
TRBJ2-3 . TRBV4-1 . TGCGCCAGCAGCCGCCGAATAGCGGTAAGCACAGATACGCAGTATTTT CASSRRIAVSTDTQYF
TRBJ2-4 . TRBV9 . TGTGCCAGCAGCGTAGATCCCTTAGGGGGAGCCAAAAACATTCAGTACTTC CASSVDPLGGAKNIQYF
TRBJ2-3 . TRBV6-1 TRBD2 TGTGCCAGCAGTGAAATGGCTAGCGGGAGTTTGGATACGCAGTATTTT CASSEMASGSLDTQYF
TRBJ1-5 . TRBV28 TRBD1 TGTGCCAGCAGTTCCACGGGACAGGGCTTGATTAGCAATCAGCCCCAGCATTTT CASSSTGQGLISNQPQHF
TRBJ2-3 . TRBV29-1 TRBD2 TGCAGCGCCGCCCCCGGACTAGCGTTCACAGATACGCAGTATTTT CSAAPGLAFTDTQYF
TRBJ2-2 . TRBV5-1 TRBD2 TGCGCCAGCAGCCCGGGGGGGGCAAACACCGGGGAGCTGTTTTTT CASSPGGANTGELFF
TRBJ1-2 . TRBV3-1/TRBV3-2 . TGTGCCAGCAGCCAAGATTTAGCAGATCGTGGCTACACCTTC CASSQDLADRGYTF
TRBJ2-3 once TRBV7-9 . TGTGCCAGCAGCCTGAATCAGGACAGAGGAGATACGCAGTATTTT CASSLNQDRGDTQYF
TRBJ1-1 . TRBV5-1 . TGCGCCAGCAGCCCGTGGACGGGAGGGACTGAAGCTTTCTTT CASSPWTGGTEAFF
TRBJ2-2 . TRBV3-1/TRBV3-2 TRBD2 TGTGCCAGCACCCCGGGACTAGCGGGAGGGGCGGACACCGGGGAGCTGTTTTTT CASTPGLAGGADTGELFF
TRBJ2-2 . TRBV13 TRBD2 TGTGCCAGCAGCATGGGGACTAGATACACCGGGGAGCTGTTTTTT CASSMGTRYTGELFF
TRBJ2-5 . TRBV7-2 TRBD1 TGTGCCAGCAGCCCCACCGGGACAGGGGTTCGAGAGACCCAGTACTTC CASSPTGTGVRETQYF
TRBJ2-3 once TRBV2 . TGTGCCAGCAACTTACAGGATCTTAGCACAGATACGCAGTATTTT CASNLQDLSTDTQYF
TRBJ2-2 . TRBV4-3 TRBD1 TGCGCCAGCAGCCCCCCGACAGGGGGCAGTGGCACCGGGGAGCTGTTTTTT CASSPPTGGSGTGELFF
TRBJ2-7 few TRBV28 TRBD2 TGTGCCAGCAGTTTCAGCGGGATATGGAAGGAGTACTTC CASSFSGIWKEYF
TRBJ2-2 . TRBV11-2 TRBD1 TGTGCCAGCAGCTGGGGACAGGCGAACACCGGGGAGCTGTTTTTT CASSWGQANTGELFF
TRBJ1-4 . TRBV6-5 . TGTGCCAGCAGCCGGGATTATGGGGAAAAACTGTTTTTT CASSRDYGEKLFF
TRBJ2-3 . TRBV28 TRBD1 TGTGCCAGCAGTGACGGGACAGGGGGCGCTATGCAGTATTTT CASSDGTGGAMQYF
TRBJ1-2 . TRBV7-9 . TGTGCCAGCAGCTTAGATGGGGCGAGCTATGGCTACACCTTC CASSLDGASYGYTF
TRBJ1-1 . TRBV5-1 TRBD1 TGCGCCAGCAGCCCGACAGGGGGGAGCACTGAAGCTTTCTTT CASSPTGGSTEAFF
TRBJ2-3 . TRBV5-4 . TGTGCCAGCAGCTCCACAGGGCTTGGCACAGATACGCAGTATTTT CASSSTGLGTDTQYF
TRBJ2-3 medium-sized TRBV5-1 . TGCGCCAGCAGCTTGGCTTCCCGGACAGATACGCAGTATTTT CASSLASRTDTQYF
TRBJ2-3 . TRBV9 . TGTGCCAGCAGCCGACGACGGGGGTCGGCAGATACGCAGTATTTT CASSRRRGSADTQYF
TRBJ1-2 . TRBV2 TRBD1 TGTGCCAGCAGTGAAGCAGGGACAGCTGGCTACACCTTC CASSEAGTAGYTF
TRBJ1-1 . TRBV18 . TGTGCCAGCTCACACGGGACACCATATGAAGCTTTCTTT CASSHGTPYEAFF